This T cell receptor beta chain was sequenced in a study of cytotoxic CD8 clonotypes in ibrutinib-treated CLL. About the research overall: Partial responses totalled roughly 25 and complete responses 2; after median around six years, 14 remained remitted and approximately 12 progressed.

On this clone: Its antigen remains unidentified.

TCRdb's copy holds only in-frame clones and misses some; the assay was immunoSEQ multiplex PCR. Here the sample spans 55,000 to 80,000 clones, around nine tenths being singletons. The study's findings and limits: Patients showed higher baseline clonality than age-matched healthy donors, and it tracked circulating CD8+ T-cell counts.

The CDR3 loop spans 12 amino acids. Trimming shortened V by 5 bases and J by 6 bases, and 8 bases separated the two germline ends. Germline V CDR1 and CDR2: MNHEY, SVGAGI. The chain employs TRBV6-5 and TRBJ2-1; D remains unclear. Material: PBMCs, obtained after 12 months of ibrutinib treatment. The receptor was derived from a human donor with chronic lymphocytic leukemia. The CDR3 bases are TGTGCCAGCAGTCGACGGACCAATGAGCAGTTCTTC. As protein: CASSRRTNEQFF.